This TCR beta chain emerged from a study of cytomegalovirus exposure and HLA in healthy donors. Each donor was nominally healthy when sampled (though unrecorded immune exposures were likely). This clone showed up just once. What it recognizes is unknown. CDR1 and CDR2 from the germline V gene are MNHEY and SMNVEV (reference sequence). This CDR3 region has 14 residues. V dropped 6 bases and J dropped 2 bases, with 13 bases sitting between them. Regarding the study as a whole: In a later analysis, CMV-associated beta chains were mostly HLA-associated, it appeared. Reportedly, TCR beta sequences accurately predicted HLA-A and HLA-B alleles in most subjects. In terms of immune exposure information, only CMV serostatus was available.

Primers included in the PCR were 60 Vbeta and 13 Jbeta primers. The data were produced by immunoSEQ multiplex PCR, yet TCRdb's version contains in-frame clones alone and is incomplete. The sample has approximately 140,000 clones; about three quarters are singletons. The rearrangement joins TRBV27 to TRBJ2-5, with no clear D. The clonotype comes from a male donor in good health and CMV-seropositive. Sequencing input: PBMCs. The CDR3 DNA reads TGTGCCAGCAGCTGGATAGGCGGACAAGAGACCCAGTACTTC. This gives the protein CASSWIGGQETQYF.